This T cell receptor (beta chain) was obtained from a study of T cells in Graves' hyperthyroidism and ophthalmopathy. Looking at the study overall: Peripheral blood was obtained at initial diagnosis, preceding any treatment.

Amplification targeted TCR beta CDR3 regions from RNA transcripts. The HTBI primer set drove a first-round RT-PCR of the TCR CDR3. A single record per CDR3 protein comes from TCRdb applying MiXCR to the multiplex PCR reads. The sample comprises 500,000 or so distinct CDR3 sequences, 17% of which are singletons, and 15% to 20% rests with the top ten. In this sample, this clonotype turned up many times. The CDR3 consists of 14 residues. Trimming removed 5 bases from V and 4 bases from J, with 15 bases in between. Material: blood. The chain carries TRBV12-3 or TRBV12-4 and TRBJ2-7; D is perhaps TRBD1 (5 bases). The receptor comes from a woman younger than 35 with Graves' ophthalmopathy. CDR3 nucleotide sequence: TGTGCCAGCAGTACGCAGGGCGCGGCTTACGAGCAGTACTTC. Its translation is CASSTQGAAYEQYF.